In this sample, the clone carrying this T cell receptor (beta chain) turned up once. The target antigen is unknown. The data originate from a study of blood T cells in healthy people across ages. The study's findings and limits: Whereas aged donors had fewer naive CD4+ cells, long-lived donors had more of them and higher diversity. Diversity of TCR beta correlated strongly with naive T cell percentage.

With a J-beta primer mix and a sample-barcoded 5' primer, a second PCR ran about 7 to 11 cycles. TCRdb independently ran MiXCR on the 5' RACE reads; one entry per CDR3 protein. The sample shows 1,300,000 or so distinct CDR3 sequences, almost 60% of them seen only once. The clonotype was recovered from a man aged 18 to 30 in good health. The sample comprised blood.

CDR3 region: CASRAPGGDTEAFF. The CDR3, as DNA: TGTGCCAGCAGAGCTCCAGGGGGCGACACTGAAGCTTTCTTT. The V gene is TRBV27, the J gene TRBJ1-1; 8 bases are shared with TRBD1. V dropped 6 bases and J dropped 3; count of bases not matched to a gene: 6. The germline V gene encodes CDR1 MNHEY and CDR2 SMNVEV (reference sequence). The CDR3 is 14 amino acids.